Below, one T cell receptor beta chain is given with its context. All CD4+ cells other than CD45RA+CCR7+CD95- naive cells were sorted as memory, over 98% pure. CD4+ T cells and monocytes were enriched with CD4 and CD14 microbeads. Sorting first excluded CD8+, CD14+, CD16+, CD56+, CD19+ and CD25-bright cells. The data originate from a study of human CD4 T cells and Enterobacteriaceae. Ex vivo total memory CD4+ samples were deeply sequenced, detecting one cell in 200,000. The repertoire was sequenced with immunoSEQ multiplex PCR; TCRdb's copy has only in-frame clones and lacks some. The sample contains about 25,000 clones, 65% to 85% of which appear only once. Germline V CDR1 and CDR2: GTSNPN, SVGIG (reference sequence). V lost 3 bases and J lost 3; bases outside the gene matches: 7. The CDR3 loop spans 15 amino acids.

The chain combines TRBV30 with TRBJ2-7, with 11 bases that match TRBD1. The source is a human donor in good health. The sample consisted of memory CD4+ T cells from blood. The CDR3 nucleotides read TGTGCCTGGAGCCCTGGGGGGACAGGGGGCTACGAGCAGTACTTC. Its protein is CAWSPGGTGGYEQYF.